Shown below are 30 T cell receptor beta chains from a single sample sequenced in a study of CD8 T cells in Susac syndrome. The RNA, about 0.5 to 1 ug, was put through reverse transcription using random hexamers. Via MiXCR, TCRdb re-called the immunoSEQ multiplex PCR reads, giving one row per CDR3 protein. Of about 300,000 distinct CDR3 sequences listed, about 90% are singletons. Sequencing input: CD4+ T cells from PBMCs. The receptor set was obtained from a human donor with multiple sclerosis.

This clonotype was detected once. This chain uses TRBV4-1 with TRBJ1-2; D might be TRBD1 (6 bases). Germline CDR1 MGHRA, CDR2 YSYEKL. CDR3 length: 16 residues. Trimming took 2 bases from V and 2 from J, leaving 15 bases between them. CDR3 in amino acids: CASSQPTDRLNYGYTF. CDR3 DNA sequence: TGCGCCAGCAGCCAACCCACGGACAGACTCAACTATGGCTACACCTTC.

This chain uses TRBV12-3 or TRBV12-4 with TRBJ1-3; TRBD1 agrees at 9 bases. This CDR3 has 14 amino acids. V gave up 6 bases and J gave up 3 bases; unmatched junction bases: 3. For the CDR3, the DNA is TGTGCCAGCAGGAGGACAGGGGTTGGAAACACCATATATTTT. Translated: CASRRTGVGNTIYF.

This chain connects TRBV7-6 to TRBJ1-1; tentatively, D is TRBD1 (5 bases). With 5 bases removed from V and 1 base from J, the gap between germline ends came to 14 bases. This CDR3 is 15 amino acids long. Germline assignment: CDR1 SGHVS and CDR2 FNYEAQ. Written as DNA, the CDR3 is TGTGCCAGCAGCCCCGGAGGGACGGCGAACACTGAAGCTTTCTTT. This translates into CASSPGGTANTEAFF.

J is TRBJ2-7 and V is TRBV5-6; 7 positions agree with TRBD1. The CDR3 loop spans 14 amino acids. Germline trimming cut 4 bases from V and 6 bases from J; bases unmatched to any gene: 10. The germline gives CDR1 SGHDT, CDR2 YYEEEE. CDR3 region: CASSPQGIRGEQYF. In nucleotides, the CDR3 is TGTGCCAGCAGCCCACAGGGGATAAGGGGCGAGCAGTACTTC.

The J gene is TRBJ2-3, the V gene TRBV29-1, with D possibly TRBD2 on 5 matching bases. CDR1 is SQVTM, CDR2 ANQGSEA, per germline. This CDR3 spans 13 amino acids. V was pared by 3 bases and J by 4 bases, with 11 bases between. The CDR3: CSVDSYSADTQYF. The CDR3 coding sequence is TGCAGCGTTGACTCCTATAGCGCAGATACGCAGTATTTT.

The CDR3: CASSVGAVAGVTGEQFF. The DNA of the CDR3 is TGTGCCAGCAGCGTAGGGGCTGTAGCGGGAGTTACGGGTGAGCAGTTCTTC. The gene calls are TRBV9 and TRBJ2-1; 9 bases are shared with TRBD2. V was clipped by 0 bases and J by 9 bases; unmatched bases: 13. This CDR3 contains 17 residues. Per germline, CDR1 SGDLS and CDR2 YYNGEE.

The V and J genes are TRBV28 and TRBJ1-4, with TRBD1 matching over 9 bases. This CDR3 comprises 16 residues. CDR1 and CDR2 from the germline V gene are MDHEN and SYDVKM. J gave up 7 bases and V 2 bases, and 8 bases lay outside the gene matches. Here the CDR3 reads CASSLSTGTGFEKLFF. The CDR3 coding sequence is TGTGCCAGCAGTTTAAGTACCGGGACAGGGTTTGAAAAACTGTTTTTT.

This chain connects TRBV20-1 to TRBJ2-7, with 10 bases identical to TRBD1. With V trimmed by 5 bases and J by 2 bases, 0 bases remained unmatched. Germline V gene lookup returns CDR1 DFQATT and CDR2 SNEGSKA (reference sequence). CDR3 length: 12 residues. The CDR3 DNA reads as TGCAGTGCTGGACAGGGGGCCTACGAGCAGTACTTC. It specifies CSAGQGAYEQYF.

This clonotype was picked up one time. The CDR3 nucleotides read TGTGCCAGCAGCTTCGAGTCCGGGTCCAGAAGGAACACTGAAGCTTTCTTT. As protein: CASSFESGSRRNTEAFF. This chain connects TRBV11-3 to TRBJ1-1; D call uncertain. The V gene lost 3 bases and the J gene lost 1 base, with 18 bases spanning the gap. This CDR3 has 17 residues. Per germline, CDR1 SGHNT and CDR2 YENEEA.

V is TRBV18 and J is TRBJ2-6; no definite D call. With 1 base removed from V and 0 bases from J, the gap between germline ends came to 7 bases. CDR1 is KGHSH, CDR2 LQKENI, per germline. The CDR3 is 16 amino acids. The CDR3 reads CASSPRLSSGANVLTF. CDR3 bases: TGTGCCAGCTCACCACGGCTGAGCTCTGGGGCCAACGTCCTGACTTTC.

CDR3 protein: CASSPLGSGQARYEQYF. In DNA form, the CDR3 reads TGTGCCAGCAGTCCCCTGGGATCTGGGCAGGCCCGCTACGAGCAGTACTTC. This chain joins TRBV12-3 or TRBV12-4 and TRBJ2-7, with D hard to call. This CDR3 has 17 amino acids. Trimming took off 5 bases at V and 3 bases at J, with 23 bases between the two ends.

The CDR3 here is CASSSSQLDTQYF. The CDR3, as DNA: TGTGCCAGCAGTTCCAGCCAGTTAGATACGCAGTATTTT. The chain recombines TRBV12-3 or TRBV12-4 with TRBJ2-3; no clear D gene. The CDR3 sequence is 13 residues long. Trimming stripped 4 bases from V and 5 bases from J, with 10 bases between.

In this sample, this clonotype turned up once. The chain carries TRBV4-2 and TRBJ2-7; 8 bases align to TRBD2. The junction had 6 bases not matched to a gene; V was cut back by 0 bases and J by 5 bases. The CDR3 contains 15 residues. Per the germline V gene, CDR1 is LGHNA and CDR2 is YNFKEQ. CDR3 bases: TGTGCCAGCAGCCAAGAAAGTGGGACTAGAAACGAGCAGTACTTC. Its translation: CASSQESGTRNEQYF.

This clonotype was seen only once. V and J are TRBV5-5 and TRBJ1-1, with D hard to call. Per germline, CDR1 SGHKS and CDR2 YYEKEE (reference sequence). The V end was cut by 0 bases, the J end by 2 bases, with 8 bases between. This CDR3 has 14 residues. CDR3 in amino acids: CASSLVVANTEAFF. The DNA of the CDR3 is TGTGCCAGCAGCTTGGTGGTAGCTAACACTGAAGCTTTCTTT.

The chain combines TRBV23-1 with TRBJ1-1; D remains unclear. TRBV23-1 is sorted into the ORF group, with uncertain function. Trimming pared 0 bases from V and 5 bases from J, leaving 10 bases between. The length of the CDR3 is 14 residues. CDR3 in amino acids: CASSQSVGRTEAFF. The DNA of the CDR3 is TGCGCCAGCAGTCAATCCGTAGGGAGAACTGAAGCTTTCTTT.

V is TRBV27 and J is TRBJ2-7, with 8 bases aligning to TRBD1. The CDR3 spans 14 residues. V was pared by 3 bases and J by 0 bases, with 1 base of the junction left unmatched. CDR1 is MNHEY, CDR2 SMNVEV, per germline (reference sequence). The CDR3 coding sequence is TGTGCCAGCAGTTTCAGGGGGCGCTCCTACGAGCAGTACTTC. The encoded protein is CASSFRGRSYEQYF.

J is TRBJ1-1 and V is TRBV9; possible D gene TRBD1, 5 bases. V was pared by 4 bases and J by 2 bases, with 15 bases between. The CDR3 runs 15 residues. Germline V CDR1 and CDR2: SGDLS, YYNGEE. Here the CDR3 DNA reads TGTGCCAGCAGCCCCGGGGAGGGACCCAACACTGAAGCTTTCTTT. Translating it yields CASSPGEGPNTEAFF.

The rearrangement uses TRBV2 and TRBJ2-6; possibly TRBD1 for D (6 bases). In germline, CDR1 is SNHLY, CDR2 FYNNEI. V gave up 5 bases and J gave up 6 bases, with 11 bases separating them. The CDR3 sequence is 14 residues long. The CDR3 region is CASSQGLLANVLTF. In DNA form, the CDR3 reads TGTGCCAGCAGTCAGGGGCTGTTGGCCAACGTCCTGACTTTC.

The chain is built from TRBV14 and TRBJ2-2; 8 bases match TRBD1. Germline CDR1 reads SGHDN; CDR2 reads FVKESK. The CDR3 is 15 amino acids. V lost 5 bases and J lost 0; bases outside the gene matches: 2. CDR3 bases: TGTGCCAGCAGCACAGGGGGATCGAACACCGGGGAGCTGTTTTTT. It codes for CASSTGGSNTGELFF.

The chain uses TRBV12-3 or TRBV12-4 and TRBJ1-1; D gene ambiguous. The CDR3 is 12 residues long. Trimming took off 6 bases at V and 6 bases at J, with 11 bases between the two ends. As DNA, the CDR3 is TGTGCCAGCAGCCCCCCAATGTCTGAAGCTTTCTTT. This encodes CASSPPMSEAFF.

J is TRBJ2-7 and V is TRBV7-2, with 7 bases identical to TRBD1. The CDR3 loop spans 14 amino acids. Trimming at V came to 5 bases and at J to 2 bases, leaving 6 bases not matched to a gene. CDR1 is SGHTA, CDR2 FQGNSA, per germline. The chain's CDR3 is CASSLTGRAYEQYF. CDR3 nucleotide sequence: TGTGCCAGCAGCCTGACAGGGAGAGCCTACGAGCAGTACTTC.

This chain links TRBV29-1 with TRBJ2-1; 13 nucleotides line up with TRBD2. V trimming: 6 bases; J trimming: 7 bases; junction bases outside the gene matches: 6. The CDR3 runs 14 residues. Germline CDR1 and CDR2: SQVTM and ANQGSEA. CDR3 protein: CSVDTSGGVNEQFF. In DNA, the CDR3 is TGCAGCGTCGACACTAGCGGGGGGGTGAATGAGCAGTTCTTC.

CDR3 DNA sequence: TGTGCCAGCAGCCAAGATGGCACAGGGAGACAAGAGACCCAGTACTTC. It codes for CASSQDGTGRQETQYF. The chain links TRBV3-1 to TRBJ2-5; TRBD1 might be the D (6 bases). V was cut by 0 bases and J by 2 bases, with 13 bases left in between. CDR1 is LGHDT, CDR2 YNNKEL, per germline (reference sequence). CDR3 length equals 16 residues.

The chain carries TRBV20-1 and TRBJ1-1, with unresolved D. The CDR3 spans 15 residues. With 0 bases removed from V and 0 bases from J, the gap between germline ends came to 11 bases. CDR1 is DFQATT and CDR2 is SNEGSKA in the germline V gene (reference sequence). The CDR3 spells CSARDLRPLNTEAFF. CDR3 in DNA: TGCAGTGCTAGAGATCTTCGACCGTTGAACACTGAAGCTTTCTTT.

This chain uses TRBV7-2 with TRBJ2-5; D is possibly TRBD1 or TRBD2 (5 bases each). The CDR3 extends over 14 amino acids. Trimming stripped 5 bases from V and 2 bases from J, with 12 bases between. CDR1 SGHTA and CDR2 FQGNSA come from the germline V gene. CDR3 coding DNA: TGTGCCAGCAGCGCAACGGGACCTCAAGAGACCCAGTACTTC. This sequence encodes CASSATGPQETQYF.

The rearrangement links TRBV20-1 to TRBJ1-5; 7 bases match TRBD1. V trimming: 5 bases; J trimming: 6 bases; junction bases outside the gene matches: 4. The germline CDR1 and CDR2 sequences are DFQATT and SNEGSKA (reference sequence). The CDR3 loop spans 12 amino acids. CDR3 DNA: TGCAGTGCTCAAGGGGGCGGTCAGCCCCAGCATTTT. This gives the protein CSAQGGGQPQHF.

V usage is TRBV6-5 and J usage is TRBJ2-1, with D tentatively TRBD1 (5 bases). Germline V gene data show CDR1 as MNHEY and CDR2 as SVGAGI. The CDR3 is 12 residues long. Between the trimmed V and J ends, which lost 0 bases and 12 bases, there was a span of 9 bases. CDR3 residues: CASSYSRVPQFF. The CDR3 DNA reads as TGTGCCAGCAGTTACTCCAGGGTTCCGCAGTTCTTC.

The genes are TRBV7-9 and TRBJ1-1; D remains ambiguous. CDR3 size: 13 residues. Germline CDR1 is SEHNR and CDR2 is FQNEAQ (reference sequence). V lost 0 bases, J lost 6 bases, and 8 bases lay in between. CDR3: CASSLAWRPEAFF. The CDR3 DNA follows: TGTGCCAGCAGCTTAGCTTGGAGGCCTGAAGCTTTCTTT.

The chain is built from TRBV9 and TRBJ2-1, with D unresolved. This CDR3 has 14 amino acids. Germline CDR1 reads SGDLS; CDR2 reads YYNGEE. Deletions cut 4 bases from V and 0 bases from J, with 8 bases between. The CDR3 DNA reads TGTGCCAGCAGCCCCCACGCCTCCTACAATGAGCAGTTCTTC. Translating it yields CASSPHASYNEQFF.

The V call is TRBV21-1, the J call TRBJ1-1; the D call of TRBD1 is as the table states it, not checked on the DNA. TRBV21-1 is termed a pseudogene. The CDR3 sequence is 14 residues long. CDR3 residues: CARTWDSLNTEAFF. CDR3 sequence (DNA): TGTGCCAGGACTTGGGACAGCTTGAACACTGAAGCTTTCTTT.